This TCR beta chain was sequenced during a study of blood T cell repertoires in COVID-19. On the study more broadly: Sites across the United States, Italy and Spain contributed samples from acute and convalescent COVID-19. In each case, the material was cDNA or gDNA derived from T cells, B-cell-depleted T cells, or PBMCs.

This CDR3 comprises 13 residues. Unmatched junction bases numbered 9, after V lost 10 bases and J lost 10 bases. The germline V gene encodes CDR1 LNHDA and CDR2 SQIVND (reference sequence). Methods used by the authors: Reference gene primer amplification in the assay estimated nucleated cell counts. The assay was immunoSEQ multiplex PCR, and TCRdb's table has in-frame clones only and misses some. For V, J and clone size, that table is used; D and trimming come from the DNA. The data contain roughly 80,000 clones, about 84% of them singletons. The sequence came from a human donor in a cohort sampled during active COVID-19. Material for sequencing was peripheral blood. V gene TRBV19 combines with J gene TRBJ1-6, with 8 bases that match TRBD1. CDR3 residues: CATQDREASPLHF. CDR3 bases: TGTGCCACCCAGGACAGGGAAGCCTCACCCCTCCACTTT. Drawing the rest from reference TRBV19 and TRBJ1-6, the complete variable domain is DGGITQSPKYLFRKEGQNVTLSCEQNLNHDAMYWYRQDPGQGLRLIYYSQIVNDFQKGDIAEGYSVSREKKESFPLTVTSAQKNPTAFYLCATQDREASPLHFGNGTRLTVT.